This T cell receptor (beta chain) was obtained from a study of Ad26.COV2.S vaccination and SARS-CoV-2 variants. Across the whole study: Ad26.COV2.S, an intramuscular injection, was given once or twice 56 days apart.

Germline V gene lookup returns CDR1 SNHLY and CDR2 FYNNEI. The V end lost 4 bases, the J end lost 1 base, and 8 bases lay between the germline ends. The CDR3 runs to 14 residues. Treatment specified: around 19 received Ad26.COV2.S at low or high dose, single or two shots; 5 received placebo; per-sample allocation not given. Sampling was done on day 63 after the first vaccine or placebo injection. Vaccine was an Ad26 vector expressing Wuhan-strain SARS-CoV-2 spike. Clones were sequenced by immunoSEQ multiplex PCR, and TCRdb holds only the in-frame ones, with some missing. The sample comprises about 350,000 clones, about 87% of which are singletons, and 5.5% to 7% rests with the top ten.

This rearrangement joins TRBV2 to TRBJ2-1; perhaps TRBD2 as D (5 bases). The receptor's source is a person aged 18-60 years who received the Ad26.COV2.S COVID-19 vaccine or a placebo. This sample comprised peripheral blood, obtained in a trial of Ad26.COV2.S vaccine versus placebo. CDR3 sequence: CASSGGSSYNEQFF. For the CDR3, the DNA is TGTGCCAGCAGTGGCGGGTCTTCCTACAATGAGCAGTTCTTC.